A selection of T cell receptor beta chains follows, all from one sample in a study of OX40 agonist ivuxolimab in advanced cancers. Assay: immunoSEQ multiplex PCR; the TCRdb copy retains only in-frame clones and omits some. The sample records over 35,000 clones, more than 70% being singletons. The sequences come from CD4+ or CD8+ T cells sorted from blood, collected in a trial of the OX40 agonist ivuxolimab. These receptors were collected from an adult with an advanced solid tumor such as melanoma, head and neck, liver or kidney cancer. The CDR3 runs from the conserved cysteine through the conserved F or W. Each record gives: V gene, J gene, D gene, clone size, CDR3 length, CDR3 protein, CDR3 DNA. A D gene is named only where the DNA matches it firmly. Clone size is given for some rows only: seen once, a few or many times, or a class if the clone is expanded.

>TRBV9|TRBJ2-1|.|.|14
CASSVVGSNNEQFF
TGTGCCAGCAGCGTAGTTGGCAGTAACAATGAGCAGTTCTTC
>TRBV13|TRBJ2-1|.|.|15
CASSYRDSGGDEQFF
TGTGCCAGCAGCTACCGGGACTCGGGGGGCGATGAGCAGTTCTTC
>TRBV25-1|TRBJ1-1|.|.|14
CASSWGATNTEAFF
TGTGCCAGCAGTTGGGGGGCAACGAACACTGAAGCTTTCTTT
>TRBV11-3|TRBJ1-1|.|medium-sized|13
CASSLRGFTEAFF
TGTGCCAGCAGCTTAAGAGGGTTCACTGAAGCTTTCTTT
>TRBV4-1|TRBJ1-2|.|.|12
CASSHGDYGYTF
TGCGCCAGCAGCCACGGAGACTATGGCTACACCTTC
>TRBV4-3|TRBJ2-7|.|.|13
CASSQDQAYEQYF
TGCGCCAGCAGCCAAGACCAGGCCTACGAGCAGTACTTC
>TRBV9|TRBJ1-5|.|.|15
CASSVGDKSNQPQHF
TGTGCCAGCAGCGTAGGGGACAAGAGCAATCAGCCCCAGCATTTT
>TRBV9|TRBJ2-2|.|.|21
CASSDTPYSIEMRENTGELFF
TGTGCCAGCAGCGATACTCCCTACTCGATTGAAATGCGGGAGAACACCGGGGAGCTGTTTTTT
>TRBV27|TRBJ1-2|.|.|18
CASSLKGVGGPLNYGYTF
TGTGCCAGCAGTTTGAAGGGGGTAGGGGGGCCCCTTAACTATGGCTACACCTTC
>TRBV5-4|TRBJ2-7|.|.|13
CASSLGGVREQYF
TGTGCCAGCAGCTTGGGAGGGGTGAGGGAGCAGTACTTC
>TRBV6-5|TRBJ2-7|.|.|10
CASRLGEQYF
TGTGCCAGCAGACTAGGCGAGCAGTACTTC
>TRBV6-5|TRBJ2-7|.|.|15
CASSYSIIGPYEQYF
TGTGCCAGCAGTTACTCCATCATCGGACCCTACGAGCAGTACTTC
>TRBV9|TRBJ1-1|.|few|14
CASSVTDMNTEAFF
TGTGCCAGCAGCGTAACCGATATGAACACTGAAGCTTTCTTT
>TRBV29-1|TRBJ2-7|.|.|13
CSGTTGVSYEQYF
TGCAGCGGTACAACGGGGGTTTCCTACGAGCAGTACTTC
>TRBV4-1|TRBJ1-1|.|.|18
CASSQDRIGAPLGTEAFF
TGCGCCAGCAGCCAAGATAGGATCGGGGCTCCCTTGGGGACTGAAGCTTTCTTT
>TRBV6-1|TRBJ1-4|TRBD1|.|13
CASTGGYWEKLFF
TGTGCCAGTACAGGGGGCTACTGGGAAAAACTGTTTTTT
>TRBV30|TRBJ2-5|TRBD2|.|15
CAWSTGTSSGETQYF
TGTGCCTGGAGCACCGGGACTAGTTCTGGAGAGACCCAGTACTTC
>TRBV6-5|TRBJ2-7|TRBD1|.|13
CASSWGQNYEQYF
TGTGCCAGCAGTTGGGGACAGAACTACGAGCAGTACTTC
>TRBV15|TRBJ2-7|.|.|12
CATSAILSEQYF
TGTGCCACCAGCGCGATATTGTCGGAGCAGTACTTC
>TRBV7-2|TRBJ2-7|.|.|14
CASSLLPEGYEQYF
TGTGCCAGCAGCTTGCTCCCCGAGGGCTACGAGCAGTACTTC
>TRBV29-1|TRBJ2-5|TRBD2|.|10
CGGGVETQYF
TGCGGCGGGGGGGTGGAGACCCAGTACTTC
>TRBV10-1|TRBJ2-7|TRBD1|.|14
CASVRDSGPYEQYF
TGCGCCTCTGTTAGGGACAGCGGACCCTACGAGCAGTACTTC
>TRBV7-6|TRBJ1-1|.|.|12
CASSLAGREAFF
TGTGCCAGCAGCTTAGCAGGTCGTGAAGCTTTCTTT
>TRBV2|TRBJ2-7|TRBD2|.|15
CASVFSSGAQHEQYF
TGTGCCAGCGTTTTCTCTAGCGGGGCACAGCACGAGCAGTACTTC
>TRBV7-9|TRBJ2-5|.|medium-sized|15
CASLATRTAKETQYF
TGTGCCAGTCTAGCGACCCGGACAGCCAAAGAGACCCAGTACTTC
>TRBV9|TRBJ2-1|.|.|15
CASSAGGEANNEQFF
TGTGCCAGCAGCGCAGGAGGGGAAGCCAACAATGAGCAGTTCTTC
>TRBV19|TRBJ1-5|.|.|13
CASGWSPNQPQHF
TGTGCCAGCGGATGGTCGCCCAATCAGCCCCAGCATTTT
>TRBV19|TRBJ1-5|.|.|16
CASRRGRQYSNQPQHF
TGTGCCAGTAGGAGAGGACGGCAATATAGCAATCAGCCCCAGCATTTT
>TRBV6-5|TRBJ2-2|.|.|12
CASRPVPGELFF
TGTGCCAGCAGACCCGTGCCCGGGGAGCTGTTTTTT
>TRBV10-3|TRBJ2-7|.|.|12
CAALGTSYEQYF
TGTGCCGCCCTCGGGACCTCCTACGAGCAGTACTTC
>TRBV6-5|TRBJ1-1|.|.|13
CASSYSGSTEAFF
TGTGCCAGCAGTTACTCAGGCAGCACTGAAGCTTTCTTT
>TRBV7-8|TRBJ2-6|.|.|16
CASSPPLISGANVLTF
TGTGCCAGCAGCCCCCCGTTGATCTCTGGGGCCAACGTCCTGACTTTC
>TRBV7-8|TRBJ2-3|.|.|15
CASSMGPQTQDTQYF
TGTGCCAGCAGCATGGGACCGCAAACCCAAGATACGCAGTATTTT
>TRBV7-7|TRBJ2-1|TRBD1|.|16
CASSMAGTALYNEQFF
TGTGCCAGCAGCATGGCCGGGACAGCTCTCTACAATGAGCAGTTCTTC
>TRBV9|TRBJ2-5|TRBD1|.|17
CASSVEGTDLRQETQYF
TGTGCCAGCAGCGTAGAGGGGACAGATCTCAGACAAGAGACCCAGTACTTC
>TRBV6-6|TRBJ2-7|TRBD1|.|15
CASSYSGTDHYEQYF
TGTGCCAGCAGTTACTCCGGGACAGACCACTACGAGCAGTACTTC
>TRBV27|TRBJ2-7|.|.|14
CASSLGWKDYEQYF
TGTGCCAGCAGCCTAGGGTGGAAGGACTACGAGCAGTACTTC
>TRBV10-3|TRBJ2-5|TRBD1|once|12
CATGQGAETQYF
TGTGCCACGGGACAGGGGGCGGAGACCCAGTACTTC
>TRBV9|TRBJ1-4|.|.|14
CASSEGGTNEKLFF
TGTGCCAGCAGCGAAGGGGGAACTAATGAAAAACTGTTTTTT
>TRBV7-9|TRBJ1-2|.|once|14
CASSLQGERDGYTF
TGTGCCAGCAGCTTACAGGGAGAACGGGATGGCTACACCTTC